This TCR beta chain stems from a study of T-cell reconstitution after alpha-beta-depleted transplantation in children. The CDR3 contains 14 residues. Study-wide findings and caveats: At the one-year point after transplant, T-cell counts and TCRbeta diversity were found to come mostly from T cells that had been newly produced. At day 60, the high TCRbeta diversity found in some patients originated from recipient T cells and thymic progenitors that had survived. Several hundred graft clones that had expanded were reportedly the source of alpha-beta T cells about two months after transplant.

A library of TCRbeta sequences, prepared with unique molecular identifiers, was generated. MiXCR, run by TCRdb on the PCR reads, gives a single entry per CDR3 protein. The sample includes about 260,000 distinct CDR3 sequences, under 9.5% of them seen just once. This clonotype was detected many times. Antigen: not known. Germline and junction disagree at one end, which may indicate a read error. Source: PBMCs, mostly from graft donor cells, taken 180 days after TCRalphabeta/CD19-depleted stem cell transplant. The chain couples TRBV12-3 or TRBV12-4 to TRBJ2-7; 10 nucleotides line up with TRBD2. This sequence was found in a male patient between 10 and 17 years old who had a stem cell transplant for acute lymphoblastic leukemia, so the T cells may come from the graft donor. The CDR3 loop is CASSLAGVSYEQYF. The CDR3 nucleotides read TGTGCCAGCAGTCTAGCGGGGGTCTCTTACGAGCAGTACTTC.